Here is one T cell receptor (beta chain) with its context. Per the authors' pipeline: Reference gene primers were amplified, and this amplification served to estimate nucleated cell counts. Assay used: immunoSEQ multiplex PCR; TCRdb lists only in-frame clones, some missing. The V and J calls and clone size were taken over from that table, and D and trimming were inferred from the DNA. Among tens of thousands of clones listed, 75% to 95% were seen once. The entry originates in a study of blood T cell repertoires in COVID-19. Across the study: From the United States, Italy and Spain came samples of acute and convalescent COVID-19. PBMCs, B-cell-depleted T cells, or T cells were the source of the cDNA or gDNA that made up the material.

Input material: peripheral blood. This clonotype was sampled from a human donor with active COVID-19. The donor label of this sample is uncertain.

The CDR3 is CASSQGLAGGTYEQYF. In DNA form, the CDR3 reads TGTGCCAGCAGCCAAGGGCTAGCGGGAGGGACCTACGAGCAGTACTTC. V and J are TRBV3-1 (or the pseudogene TRBV3-2) and TRBJ2-7; TRBD2 aligns across 12 bases. Germline lookup yields CDR1 LGHDT and CDR2 YNNKEL (reference sequence). The CDR3 loop spans 16 amino acids. The ends lost 1 base at V and 2 bases at J; junction bases unmatched: 3.